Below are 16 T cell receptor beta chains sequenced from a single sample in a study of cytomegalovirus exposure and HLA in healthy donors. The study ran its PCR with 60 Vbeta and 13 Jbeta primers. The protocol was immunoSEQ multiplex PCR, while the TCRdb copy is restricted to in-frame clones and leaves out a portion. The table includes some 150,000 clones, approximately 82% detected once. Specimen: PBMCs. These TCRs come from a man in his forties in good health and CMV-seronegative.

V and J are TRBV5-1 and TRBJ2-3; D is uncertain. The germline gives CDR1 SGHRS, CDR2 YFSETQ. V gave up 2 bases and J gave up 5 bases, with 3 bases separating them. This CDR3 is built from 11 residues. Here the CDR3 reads CASSFGDTQYF. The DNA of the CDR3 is TGCGCCAGCAGCTTCGGAGATACGCAGTATTTT.

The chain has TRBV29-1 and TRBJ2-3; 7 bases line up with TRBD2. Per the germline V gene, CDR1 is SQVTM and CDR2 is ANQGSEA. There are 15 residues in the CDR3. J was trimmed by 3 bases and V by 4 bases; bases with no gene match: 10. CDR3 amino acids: CSVALLLAATDTQYF. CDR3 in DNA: TGCAGCGTTGCCCTACTCCTAGCGGCGACAGATACGCAGTATTTT.

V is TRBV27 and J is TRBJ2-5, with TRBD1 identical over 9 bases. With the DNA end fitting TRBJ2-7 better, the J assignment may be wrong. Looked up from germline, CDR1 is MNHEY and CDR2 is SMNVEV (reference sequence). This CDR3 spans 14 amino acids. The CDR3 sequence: CASSLGTGNHEQYF. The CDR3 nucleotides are TGTGCCAGCAGTCTGGGGACAGGGAACCACGAGCAGTACTTC.

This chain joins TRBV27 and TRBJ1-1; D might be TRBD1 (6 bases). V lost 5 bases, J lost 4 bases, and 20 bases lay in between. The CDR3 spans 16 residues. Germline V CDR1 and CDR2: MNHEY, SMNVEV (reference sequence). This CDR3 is CASSTRPQGRITEAFF. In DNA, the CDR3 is TGTGCCAGCAGTACGCGACCACAGGGCAGGATCACTGAAGCTTTCTTT.

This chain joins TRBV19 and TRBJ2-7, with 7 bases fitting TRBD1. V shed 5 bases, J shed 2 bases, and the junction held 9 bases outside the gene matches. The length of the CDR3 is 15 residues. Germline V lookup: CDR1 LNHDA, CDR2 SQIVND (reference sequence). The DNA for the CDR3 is TGTGCCAGTAGTGAGGGACAGATTAGAACCTACGAGCAGTACTTC. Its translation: CASSEGQIRTYEQYF.

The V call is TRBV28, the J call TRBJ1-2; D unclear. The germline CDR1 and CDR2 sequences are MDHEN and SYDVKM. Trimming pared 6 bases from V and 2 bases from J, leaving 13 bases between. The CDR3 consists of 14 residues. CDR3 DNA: TGTGCCAGCAGACCCGGACTGGACAACTATGGCTACACCTTC. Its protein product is CASRPGLDNYGYTF.

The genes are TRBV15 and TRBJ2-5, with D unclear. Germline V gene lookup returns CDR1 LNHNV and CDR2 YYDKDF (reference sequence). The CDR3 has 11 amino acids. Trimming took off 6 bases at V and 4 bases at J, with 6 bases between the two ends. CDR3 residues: CATRAVETQYF. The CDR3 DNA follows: TGTGCCACCAGGGCGGTAGAGACCCAGTACTTC.

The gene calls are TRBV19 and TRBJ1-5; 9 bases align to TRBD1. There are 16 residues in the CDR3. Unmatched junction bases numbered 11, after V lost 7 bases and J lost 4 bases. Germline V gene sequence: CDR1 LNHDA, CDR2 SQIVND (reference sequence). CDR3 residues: CASTATGTGRNQPQHF. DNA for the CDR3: TGTGCCAGTACTGCAACCGGGACAGGGAGAAATCAGCCCCAGCATTTT.

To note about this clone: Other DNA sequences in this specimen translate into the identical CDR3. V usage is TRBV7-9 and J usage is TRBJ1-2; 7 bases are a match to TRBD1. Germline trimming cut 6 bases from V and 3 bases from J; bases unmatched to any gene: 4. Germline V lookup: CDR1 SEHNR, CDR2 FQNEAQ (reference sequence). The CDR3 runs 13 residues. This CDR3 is CASSPGTDYGYTF. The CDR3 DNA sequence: TGTGCCAGCAGTCCCGGGACAGACTATGGCTACACCTTC.

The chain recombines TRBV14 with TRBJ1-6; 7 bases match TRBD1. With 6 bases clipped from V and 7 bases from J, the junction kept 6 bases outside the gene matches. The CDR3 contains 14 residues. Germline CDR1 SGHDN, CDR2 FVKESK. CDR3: CASSRQGGNSPLHF. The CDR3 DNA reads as TGTGCCAGCAGTCGACAGGGAGGCAATTCACCCCTCCACTTT. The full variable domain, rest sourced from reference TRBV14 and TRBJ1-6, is EAGVTQFPSHSVIEKGQTVTLRCDPISGHDNLYWYRRVMGKEIKFLLHFVKESKQDESGMPNNRFLAERTGGTYSTLKVQPAELEDSGVYFCASSRQGGNSPLHFGNGTRLTVT.

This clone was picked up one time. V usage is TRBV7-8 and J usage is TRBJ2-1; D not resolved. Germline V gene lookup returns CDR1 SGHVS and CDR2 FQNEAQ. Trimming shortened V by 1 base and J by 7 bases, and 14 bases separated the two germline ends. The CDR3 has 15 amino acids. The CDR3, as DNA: TGTGCCAGCAGCTTAGAAACAGCCAAAACAAATGAGCAGTTCTTC. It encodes CASSLETAKTNEQFF.

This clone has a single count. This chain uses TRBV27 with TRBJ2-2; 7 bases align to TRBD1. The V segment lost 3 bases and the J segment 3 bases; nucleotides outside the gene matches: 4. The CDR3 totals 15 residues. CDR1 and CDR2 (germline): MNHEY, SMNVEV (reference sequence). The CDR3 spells CASSFGTADTGELFF. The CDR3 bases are TGTGCCAGCAGTTTCGGGACAGCCGACACCGGGGAGCTGTTTTTT.

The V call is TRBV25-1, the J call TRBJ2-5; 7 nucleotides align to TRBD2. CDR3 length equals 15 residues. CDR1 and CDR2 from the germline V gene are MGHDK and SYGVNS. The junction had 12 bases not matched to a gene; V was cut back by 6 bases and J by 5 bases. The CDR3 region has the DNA TGTGCCAGCAGAGAGGGAGGGACCTGGGGGGAGACCCAGTACTTC. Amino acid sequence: CASREGGTWGETQYF. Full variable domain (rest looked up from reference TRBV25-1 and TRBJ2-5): EADIYQTPRYLVIGTGKKITLECSQTMGHDKMYWYQQDPGMELHLIHYSYGVNSTEKGDLSSESTVSRIRTEHFPLTLESARPSHTSQYLCASREGGTWGETQYFGPGTRLLVL.

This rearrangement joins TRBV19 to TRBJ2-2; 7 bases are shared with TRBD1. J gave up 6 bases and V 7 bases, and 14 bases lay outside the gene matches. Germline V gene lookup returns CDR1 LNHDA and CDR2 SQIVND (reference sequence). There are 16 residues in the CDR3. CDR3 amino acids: CASTTLGAGGPGELFF. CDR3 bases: TGTGCCAGTACCACCCTCGGGGCAGGGGGACCCGGGGAGCTGTTTTTT.

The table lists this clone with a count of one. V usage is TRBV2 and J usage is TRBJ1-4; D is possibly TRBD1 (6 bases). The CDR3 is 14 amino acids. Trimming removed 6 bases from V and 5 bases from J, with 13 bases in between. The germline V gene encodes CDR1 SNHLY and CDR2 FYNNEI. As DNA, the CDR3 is TGTGCCAGCAGGGGGGACATAAAGAATGAAAAACTGTTTTTT. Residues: CASRGDIKNEKLFF.

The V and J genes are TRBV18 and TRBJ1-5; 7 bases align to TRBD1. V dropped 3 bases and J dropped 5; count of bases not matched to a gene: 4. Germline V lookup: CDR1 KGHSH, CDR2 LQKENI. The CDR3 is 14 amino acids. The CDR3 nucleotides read TGTGCCAGCTCACCTGACAGGGAATATCAGCCCCAGCATTTT. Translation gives CASSPDREYQPQHF.